A single sample gave rise to the 5 T cell receptor beta chains below, sequenced in a study of blood T cell repertoires in COVID-19. TCRdb's copy holds only in-frame clones and misses some; the assay was immunoSEQ multiplex PCR. The table includes around 250,000 clones, 86% detected once. Sequencing was carried out using peripheral blood. The receptors here all came from an elderly man with acute or convalescent COVID-19.

This clone was seen at least ten times. J is TRBJ1-1 and V is TRBV5-1, with D possibly TRBD1 on 6 matching bases. Germline V gene lookup returns CDR1 SGHRS and CDR2 YFSETQ. The CDR3 extends over 14 amino acids. With 3 bases removed from V and 2 bases from J, the gap between germline ends came to 11 bases. CDR3 nucleotide sequence: TGCGCCAGCAGCTCAGACAGGACCAACACTGAAGCTTTCTTT. It is translated as CASSSDRTNTEAFF.

The chain links TRBV5-1 to TRBJ1-4; TRBD1 matches at 7 bases. CDR3 size: 15 residues. CDR1 is SGHRS and CDR2 is YFSETQ in the germline V gene. The trim removed 4 bases at V and 6 bases at J, leaving 9 bases unmatched. CDR3 loop: CASSASGGLDEKLFF. Here the CDR3 DNA reads TGCGCCAGCAGCGCTTCAGGGGGGCTAGATGAAAAACTGTTTTTT.

This chain links TRBV3-1 (or the pseudogene TRBV3-2) with TRBJ2-1, with 11 nucleotides matching TRBD2. This CDR3 contains 17 residues. Per germline, CDR1 LGHDT and CDR2 YNNKEL (reference sequence). The trim removed 0 bases at V and 5 bases at J, leaving 6 bases unmatched. CDR3: CASSQEPRLAGNNEQFF. CDR3 DNA: TGTGCCAGCAGCCAAGAACCCCGACTAGCGGGGAACAATGAGCAGTTCTTC.

The chain has TRBV27 and TRBJ1-4; the match to TRBD1 covers 10 bases. The CDR3 covers 14 residues. Germline V gene sequence: CDR1 MNHEY, CDR2 SMNVEV (reference sequence). Trimming removed 10 bases from V and 4 bases from J; junction bases left unmatched: 6. The CDR3 here is CATSRDRGNEKLFF. CDR3 sequence (DNA): TGTGCCACCTCCCGGGACAGGGGTAATGAAAAACTGTTTTTT.

V and J are TRBV3-1 (or the pseudogene TRBV3-2) and TRBJ1-2, with D hard to call. There are 18 residues in the CDR3. V gave up 1 base and J gave up 7 bases, with 25 bases separating them. Germline CDR1 and CDR2: LGHDT and YNNKEL (reference sequence). The CDR3 here is CASSQGAGGIPRVGGYTF. CDR3 nucleotide sequence: TGTGCCAGCAGCCAAGGGGCAGGAGGCATACCAAGGGTTGGTGGCTACACCTTC.